The 25 T cell receptor beta chains reported below all come from one sample, sequenced in a study of T cell repertoires in cytomegalovirus infection. MiXCR, applied by TCRdb to the reads, yields one record per CDR3 protein. The sample lists some 350,000 distinct CDR3 sequences; roughly 20% were seen once. The source material was PBMCs. These TCRs come from a human donor in good health (CMV status not recorded). Some clones in this sample may be carry-over from other donors' samples.

In its sample, this clonotype was seen a few times. J is TRBJ2-5 and V is TRBV7-8; possibly TRBD1 for D (6 bases). Trimming took 5 bases from V and 6 from J, leaving 13 bases between them. The CDR3 consists of 13 residues. Germline CDR1 reads SGHVS; CDR2 reads FQNEAQ. The CDR3 region is CASSDRTGKTQYF. The CDR3 DNA reads as TGTGCCAGCAGCGACAGGACTGGCAAGACCCAGTACTTC.

In this sample, this clonotype turned up once. The chain recombines TRBV12-5 with TRBJ1-2, with TRBD1 matching 7 bases. V shed 7 bases and J 2 bases; nucleotides not matched to a gene: 7. Germline V gene sequence: CDR1 LGHNT, CDR2 FRNRAP. This CDR3 spans 14 amino acids. The CDR3 spells CASVPQGKNYGYTF. The DNA for the CDR3 is TGTGCTAGTGTCCCACAGGGGAAAAACTATGGCTACACCTTC.

This clonotype showed up many times. The chain employs TRBV7-2 and TRBJ2-7; D is undetermined. This CDR3 region has 12 residues. Trimming left V 2 bases short and J 2 bases short, with 4 bases between. In germline, CDR1 is SGHTA, CDR2 FQGNSA. The CDR3 loop is CASSLFAYEQYF. The CDR3 DNA is TGTGCCAGCAGCTTATTTGCCTACGAGCAGTACTTC.

The CDR3 sequence is CSAPTSPGQPQHF. In DNA form, the CDR3 reads TGCAGTGCCCCGACCTCACCGGGTCAGCCCCAGCATTTT. The gene calls are TRBV20-1 and TRBJ1-5, with unresolved D. The CDR3 consists of 13 residues. Trimming took off 6 bases at V and 6 bases at J, with 15 bases between the two ends. From germline, CDR1 is DFQATT and CDR2 SNEGSKA (reference sequence).

The rearrangement links TRBV7-6 to TRBJ1-6; 7 nucleotides agree with TRBD1. The length of the CDR3 is 14 residues. V shed 5 bases, J shed 7 bases, and the junction held 5 bases outside the gene matches. CDR1 SGHVS and CDR2 FNYEAQ come from the germline V gene. The CDR3 spells CASSRTGSNSPLHF. CDR3 DNA sequence: TGTGCCAGCAGCCGGACAGGTTCCAATTCACCCCTCCACTTT.

This chain links TRBV7-2 with TRBJ2-7, with 11 positions matching TRBD2. The V gene's germline CDR1 is SGHTA and CDR2 FQGNSA. Trimming removed 3 bases from V and 4 bases from J; junction bases left unmatched: 8. The CDR3 is made up of 16 amino acids. The CDR3 protein is CASSFSGGGTSYEQYF. DNA for the CDR3: TGTGCCAGCAGCTTTAGCGGGGGGGGGACCTCGTACGAGCAGTACTTC.

A word on this clonotype: A much larger clone lies a single base off, so this may be a read error. This chain uses TRBV12-3 or TRBV12-4 with TRBJ2-1; D is uncertain. The CDR3 has 12 residues. CDR3 sequence (DNA): TGTGCCAGCAGCAACAACGCAAATGCGCAGTTCTTC. Amino acids: CASSNNANAQFF.

This clonotype appeared many times. The chain joins TRBV10-3 to TRBJ1-3; no clear D. Per germline, CDR1 ENHRY and CDR2 SYGVKD. The germline V and J ends were trimmed by 0 bases and 0 bases, with 18 bases remaining between them. This CDR3 spans 19 amino acids. The CDR3 DNA reads TGTGCCATCAGTGAGTCGATGGCTTTTGGGGAAAGCTCTGGAAACACCATATATTTT. It encodes CAISESMAFGESSGNTIYF.

This clonotype was counted only a few times. This sequence joins TRBV20-1 and TRBJ1-6; D may be TRBD1 (5 bases). CDR1 is DFQATT, CDR2 SNEGSKA, per germline (reference sequence). V lost 6 bases and J lost 6, with 12 bases in between. This CDR3 spans 13 amino acids. The CDR3 loop is CSASGRLNSPLHF. DNA of the CDR3: TGCAGTGCGTCGGGACGGCTTAATTCACCCCTCCACTTT.

The V gene is TRBV3-1, the J gene TRBJ2-3; D might be TRBD1 (6 bases). With 5 bases removed from V and 4 bases from J, the gap between germline ends came to 19 bases. Germline V gene lookup returns CDR1 LGHDT and CDR2 YNNKEL (reference sequence). This CDR3 contains 16 residues. The CDR3 nucleotides read TGTGCCAGCAGCAAGACGACAGGAGTTGGCTCAGATACGCAGTATTTT. This encodes CASSKTTGVGSDTQYF.

The chain is built from TRBV7-2 and TRBJ2-1; D is perhaps TRBD2 (6 bases). CDR1 is SGHTA, CDR2 FQGNSA, per germline. The germline V and J ends were trimmed by 3 bases and 9 bases, with 21 bases remaining between them. The CDR3 runs 16 residues. The chain's CDR3 is CASSLAGLPSGSEQFF. The CDR3 DNA sequence: TGTGCCAGCAGCTTGGCGGGACTTCCCTCCGGTAGTGAGCAGTTCTTC.

The chain uses TRBV4-2 and TRBJ2-1; 9 bases are a match to TRBD2. V shed 0 bases, J shed 8 bases, and the junction held 14 bases outside the gene matches. This CDR3 spans 18 amino acids. Germline V gene lookup returns CDR1 LGHNA and CDR2 YNFKEQ. The CDR3 DNA sequence: TGTGCCAGCAGCCAAGATATCCCCCTTGCGGGGGGGCTGGATGAGCAGTTCTTC. This codes for CASSQDIPLAGGLDEQFF.

Ten or more counts support this clonotype. This chain joins TRBV4-1 and TRBJ2-5; possibly TRBD1 for D (5 bases). The germline V gene has CDR1 MGHRA and CDR2 YSYEKL. V lost 4 bases to trimming and J lost 2 bases, with 14 bases between them. This CDR3 contains 15 residues. The CDR3 sequence: CASSREQGNQETQYF. Written as DNA, the CDR3 is TGCGCCAGCAGCCGAGAGCAGGGAAATCAAGAGACCCAGTACTTC.

This clonotype has ten or more counts. This chain connects TRBV19 to TRBJ2-6; the D call may be TRBD1 or TRBD2 (5 bases each). The CDR3 extends over 15 amino acids. The V gene's germline CDR1 is LNHDA and CDR2 SQIVND (reference sequence). The CDR3 region has the DNA TGTGCAACAGGAGGTGTTTTCTCTGGGGCCAACGTCCTGACTTTC. It specifies CATGGVFSGANVLTF.

V and J are TRBV23-1 and TRBJ2-7, with 7 bases aligning to TRBD1. TRBV23-1 is recorded as an ORF, its role being uncertain. Trimming took 2 bases from V and 2 from J; bases not matched to a gene: 3. The CDR3 extends over 14 amino acids. CDR3: CASSQDRDTYEQYF. The CDR3 DNA sequence: TGCGCCAGCAGTCAAGACAGGGATACCTACGAGCAGTACTTC.

Ten or more counts support this clonotype. V is TRBV19 and J is TRBJ1-1; D remains unclear. Trimming removed 3 bases from V and 0 bases from J, with 11 bases in between. This CDR3 contains 15 residues. Germline values: CDR1 LNHDA, CDR2 SQIVND (reference sequence). This chain's CDR3 is CASSITGSMNTEAFF. CDR3 nucleotide sequence: TGTGCCAGTAGTATTACGGGCAGTATGAACACTGAAGCTTTCTTT.

This clonotype was counted a few times. The rearrangement links TRBV7-3 to TRBJ2-7, with 9 bases identical to TRBD2. This CDR3 contains 15 residues. The V and J ends lost 8 bases and 2 bases, in that order; junction bases with no gene match: 10. Germline V CDR1 and CDR2: SGHTA, FQGTGA. The CDR3 protein is CASANAAGGTYEQYF. The CDR3 nucleotides are TGTGCCAGCGCGAACGCCGCGGGAGGGACCTACGAGCAGTACTTC.

This clonotype was detected ten times or more. V gene TRBV7-2 combines with J gene TRBJ2-2, with 7 positions matching TRBD1. This CDR3 has 16 residues. In germline, CDR1 is SGHTA, CDR2 FQGNSA. Trimming removed 1 base from V and 4 bases from J; junction bases left unmatched: 6. DNA of the CDR3: TGTGCCAGCAGCTTAGGACAGGGAATAGGCACCGGGGAGCTGTTTTTT. Translation gives CASSLGQGIGTGELFF.

This clonotype was seen only a few times. V gene TRBV29-1 combines with J gene TRBJ1-1; D not certain. The CDR3 extends over 13 amino acids. The germline CDR1 and CDR2 sequences are SQVTM and ANQGSEA. Trimming took 5 bases from V and 3 from J, leaving 13 bases between them. The CDR3 loop is CSVNTRVDTEAFF. CDR3 sequence (DNA): TGCAGCGTTAACACACGGGTAGACACTGAAGCTTTCTTT.

The chain combines TRBV19 with TRBJ2-5; D is unresolved. The CDR3 totals 16 residues. V was trimmed by 3 bases and J by 0 bases, leaving 14 bases between them. CDR1 and CDR2 from the germline V gene are LNHDA and SQIVND (reference sequence). The DNA of the CDR3 is TGTGCCAGTAGTATGGGAACCTACTTTAACCAAGAGACCCAGTACTTC. It encodes CASSMGTYFNQETQYF.

The sample holds many counts of this clonotype. This chain uses TRBV6-2 or TRBV6-3 with TRBJ2-1; perhaps D is TRBD1 or TRBD2 (5 bases each). This CDR3 comprises 12 residues. V was trimmed by 9 bases and J by 6 bases, leaving 12 bases between them. Looked up from germline, CDR1 is MNHEY and CDR2 is SVGEGT. CDR3 sequence: CARRGSLNEQFF. The CDR3 coding sequence is TGTGCCAGGAGGGGTAGTCTCAATGAGCAGTTCTTC.

The chain carries TRBV30 and TRBJ1-1, with D hard to call. Germline V gene lookup returns CDR1 GTSNPN and CDR2 SVGIG (reference sequence). The germline V and J ends were trimmed by 4 bases and 0 bases, with 12 bases remaining between them. CDR3 size: 14 residues. CDR3 amino acids: CAWNGRPMNTEAFF. CDR3 DNA sequence: TGTGCCTGGAATGGCCGGCCCATGAACACTGAAGCTTTCTTT.

The sample holds a few counts of this clonotype. The J gene is TRBJ2-1, the V gene TRBV20-1, with 10 bases identical to TRBD2. CDR3 size: 14 residues. V lost 5 bases and J lost 4; bases outside the gene matches: 5. The germline gives CDR1 DFQATT, CDR2 SNEGSKA (reference sequence). CDR3 coding DNA: TGCAGTGCTCTAGCGGGAGTAGAGTACAATGAGCAGTTCTTC. This codes for CSALAGVEYNEQFF.

This clonotype was seen a few times. The rearrangement joins TRBV3-1 to TRBJ1-4; weak D call: TRBD1 (6 bases). This CDR3 comprises 16 residues. CDR1 LGHDT and CDR2 YNNKEL come from the germline V gene (reference sequence). Trimming left V 4 bases short and J 8 bases short, with 20 bases between. The CDR3 nucleotides read TGTGCCAGCAGCCCCCACACACAGGGTGGGGAGGAAAAACTGTTTTTT. Its protein product is CASSPHTQGGEEKLFF.

This clonotype was detected only a few times. J is TRBJ2-5 and V is TRBV2; no clear D. The CDR3 totals 12 residues. Germline-derived CDR1 and CDR2 are SNHLY and FYNNEI. Trimming left V 3 bases short and J 2 bases short, with 4 bases between. CDR3 nucleotides: TGTGCCAGCAGTGAGGTTCAAGAGACCCAGTACTTC. Its protein product is CASSEVQETQYF. The entire variable domain, with the rest obtained from reference TRBV2 and TRBJ2-5, is as follows: EPEVTQTPSHQVTQMGQEVILRCVPISNHLYFYWYRQILGQKVEFLVSFYNNEISEKSEIFDDQFSVERPDGSNFTLKIRSTKLEDSAMYFCASSEVQETQYFGPGTRLLVL.